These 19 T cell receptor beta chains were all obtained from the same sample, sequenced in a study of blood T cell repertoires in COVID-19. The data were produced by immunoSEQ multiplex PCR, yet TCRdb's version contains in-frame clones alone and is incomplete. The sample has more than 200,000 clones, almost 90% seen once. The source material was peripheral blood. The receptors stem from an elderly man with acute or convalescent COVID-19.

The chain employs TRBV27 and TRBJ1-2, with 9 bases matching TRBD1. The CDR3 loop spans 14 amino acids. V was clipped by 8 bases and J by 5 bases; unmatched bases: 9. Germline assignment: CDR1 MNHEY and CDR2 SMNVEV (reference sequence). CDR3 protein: CASLPGDRAYGYTF. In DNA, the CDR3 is TGTGCCAGCCTACCGGGGGACAGGGCTTATGGCTACACCTTC.

CDR3 bases: TGTGCCAGCAGCTTAAAGGACAGGGCGGACTCTGGGGCCAACGTCCTGACTTTC. Its protein is CASSLKDRADSGANVLTF. The chain combines TRBV7-9 with TRBJ2-6; 8 bases are shared with TRBD1. With V trimmed by 2 bases and J by 0 bases, 6 bases remained unmatched. The V gene's germline CDR1 is SEHNR and CDR2 FQNEAQ (reference sequence). CDR3 size: 18 residues.

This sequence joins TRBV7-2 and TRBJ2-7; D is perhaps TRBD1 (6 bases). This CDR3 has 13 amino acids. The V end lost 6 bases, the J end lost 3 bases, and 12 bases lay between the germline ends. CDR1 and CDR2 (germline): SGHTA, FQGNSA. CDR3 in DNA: TGTGCCAGCAGACCACAGGGAATCTACGAGCAGTACTTC. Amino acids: CASRPQGIYEQYF.

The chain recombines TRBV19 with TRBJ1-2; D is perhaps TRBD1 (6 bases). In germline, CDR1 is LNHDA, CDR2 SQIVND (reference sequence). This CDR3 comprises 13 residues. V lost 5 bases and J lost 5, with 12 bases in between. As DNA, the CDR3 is TGTGCCAGTAGTGTTACCGGACAGTATGGCTACACCTTC. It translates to CASSVTGQYGYTF.

CDR3: CASRASGNTIYF. CDR3 nucleotides: TGTGCCAGCAGAGCCTCTGGAAACACCATATATTTT. The genes are TRBV27 and TRBJ1-3; D not certain. Deletions cut 6 bases from V and 0 bases from J, with 3 bases between. Germline V gene sequence: CDR1 MNHEY, CDR2 SMNVEV (reference sequence). The CDR3 covers 12 residues.

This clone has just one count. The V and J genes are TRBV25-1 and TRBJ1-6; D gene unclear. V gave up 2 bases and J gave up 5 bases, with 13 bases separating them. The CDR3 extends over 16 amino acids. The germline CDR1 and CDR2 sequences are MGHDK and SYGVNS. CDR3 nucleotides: TGTGCCAGCAGTGAAAGGAGGTACTGGGATAATTCACCCCTCCACTTT. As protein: CASSERRYWDNSPLHF.

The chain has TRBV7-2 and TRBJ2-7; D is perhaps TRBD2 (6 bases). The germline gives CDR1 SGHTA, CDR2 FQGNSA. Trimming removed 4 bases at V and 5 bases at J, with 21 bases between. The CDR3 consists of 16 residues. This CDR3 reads CASSSEGRTGVDEQYF. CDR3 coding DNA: TGTGCCAGCAGCTCAGAAGGGCGAACGGGAGTTGACGAGCAGTACTTC.

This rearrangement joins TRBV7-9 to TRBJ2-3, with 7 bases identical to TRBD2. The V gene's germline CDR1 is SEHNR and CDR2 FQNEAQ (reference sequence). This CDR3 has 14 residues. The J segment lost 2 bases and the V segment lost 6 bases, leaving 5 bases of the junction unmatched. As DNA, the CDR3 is TGTGCCAGCAGGGCCACTAGCGACACAGATACGCAGTATTTT. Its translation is CASRATSDTDTQYF.

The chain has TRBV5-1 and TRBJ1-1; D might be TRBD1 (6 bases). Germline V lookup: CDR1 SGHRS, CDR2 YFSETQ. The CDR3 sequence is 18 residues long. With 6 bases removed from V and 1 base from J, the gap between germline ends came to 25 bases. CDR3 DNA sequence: TGCGCCAGCACGGTCCGCGGCACAGGGACCATTGGGAACACTGAAGCTTTCTTT. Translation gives CASTVRGTGTIGNTEAFF.

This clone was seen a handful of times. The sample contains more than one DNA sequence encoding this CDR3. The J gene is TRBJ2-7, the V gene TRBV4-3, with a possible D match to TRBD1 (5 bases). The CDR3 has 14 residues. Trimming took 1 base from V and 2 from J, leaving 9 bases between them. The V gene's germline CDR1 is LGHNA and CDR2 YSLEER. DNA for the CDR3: TGCGCCAGCAGCCAAGGGCAGGGCACCTACGAGCAGTACTTC. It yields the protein CASSQGQGTYEQYF.

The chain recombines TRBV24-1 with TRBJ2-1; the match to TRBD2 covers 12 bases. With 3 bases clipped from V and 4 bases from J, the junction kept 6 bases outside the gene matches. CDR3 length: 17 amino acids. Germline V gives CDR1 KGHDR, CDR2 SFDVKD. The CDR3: CATSDLTSGRPYNEQFF. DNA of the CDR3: TGTGCCACCAGTGATCTCACTAGCGGGAGGCCTTACAATGAGCAGTTCTTC.

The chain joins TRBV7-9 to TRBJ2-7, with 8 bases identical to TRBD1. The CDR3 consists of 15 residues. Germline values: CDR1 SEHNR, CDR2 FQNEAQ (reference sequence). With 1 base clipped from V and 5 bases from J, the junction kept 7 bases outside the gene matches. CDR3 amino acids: CASSLGTGYANEQYF. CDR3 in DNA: TGTGCCAGCAGCTTAGGGACAGGGTATGCGAACGAGCAGTACTTC.

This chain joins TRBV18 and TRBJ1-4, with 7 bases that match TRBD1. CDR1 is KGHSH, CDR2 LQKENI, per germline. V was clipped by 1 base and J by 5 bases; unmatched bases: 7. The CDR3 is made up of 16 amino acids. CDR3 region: CASSPRQGGGNEKLFF. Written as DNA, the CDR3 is TGTGCCAGCTCACCACGACAGGGCGGGGGGAATGAAAAACTGTTTTTT.

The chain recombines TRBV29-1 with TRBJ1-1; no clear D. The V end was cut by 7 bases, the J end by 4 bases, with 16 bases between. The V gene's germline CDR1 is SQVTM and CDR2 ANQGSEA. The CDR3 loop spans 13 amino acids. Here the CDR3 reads CSARKEESTEAFF. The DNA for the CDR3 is TGCAGCGCCAGGAAGGAGGAAAGCACTGAAGCTTTCTTT.

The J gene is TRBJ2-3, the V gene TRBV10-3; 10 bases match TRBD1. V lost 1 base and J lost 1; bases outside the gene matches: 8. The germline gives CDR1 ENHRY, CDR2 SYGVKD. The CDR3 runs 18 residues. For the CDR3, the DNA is TGTGCCATCAGTGAGTTGTTGGGACAGGGGTTTGGCACAGATACGCAGTATTTT. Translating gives CAISELLGQGFGTDTQYF.

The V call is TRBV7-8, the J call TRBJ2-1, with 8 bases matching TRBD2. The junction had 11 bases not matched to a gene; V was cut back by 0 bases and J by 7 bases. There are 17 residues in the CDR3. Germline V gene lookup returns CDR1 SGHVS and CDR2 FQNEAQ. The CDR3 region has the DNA TGTGCCAGCAGCTTAGCCCCATCAAGCGGGAGCTTTAATGAGCAGTTCTTC. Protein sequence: CASSLAPSSGSFNEQFF.

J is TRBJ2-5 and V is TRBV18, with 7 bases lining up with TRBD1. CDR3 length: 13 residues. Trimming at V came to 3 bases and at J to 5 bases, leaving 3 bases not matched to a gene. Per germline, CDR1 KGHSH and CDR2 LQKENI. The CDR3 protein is CASSPTGSETQYF. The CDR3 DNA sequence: TGTGCCAGCTCACCGACAGGGTCGGAGACCCAGTACTTC.

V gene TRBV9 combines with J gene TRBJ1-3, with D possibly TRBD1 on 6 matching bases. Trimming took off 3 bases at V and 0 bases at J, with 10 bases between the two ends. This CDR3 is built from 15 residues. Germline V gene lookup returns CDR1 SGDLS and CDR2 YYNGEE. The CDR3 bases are TGTGCCAGCAGCGCGACAGGACTCTCTGGAAACACCATATATTTT. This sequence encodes CASSATGLSGNTIYF.

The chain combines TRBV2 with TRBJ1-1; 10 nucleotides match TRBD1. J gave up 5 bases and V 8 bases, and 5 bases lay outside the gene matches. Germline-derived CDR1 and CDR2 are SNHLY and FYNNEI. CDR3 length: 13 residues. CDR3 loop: CASSADRGTEAFF. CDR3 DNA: TGTGCCAGCTCCGCGGACAGGGGGACTGAAGCTTTCTTT.